What follows is one T cell receptor (beta chain) and its context. The antigen is undetermined. The data derive from a study of blood T cells in healthy people across ages. A sample-barcoded 5' primer and a J-beta primer mix were used in a second PCR of roughly 7 to 11 cycles. The template-switch adaptor was a 5' adaptor with 12 random nucleotides. It tagged each cDNA molecule. TCRdb recomputed calls from the 5' RACE reads with MiXCR, one row per CDR3 protein. This sample has 450,000 to 700,000 distinct CDR3 sequences, with approximately 30% found just once. The germline gives CDR1 SGHAT, CDR2 FQNNGV. The CDR3 is 12 amino acids. Trimming shortened V by 3 bases and J by 3 bases, and 5 bases separated the two germline ends. Notes on the study in general: The CMV status of each donor remained undetermined, and this could have confounded shifts in expanded clonotypes. Age showed a roughly linear inverse relationship with TCR beta diversity per million T cells.

The sequence derives from a woman aged 65 to 85 in good health. The chain has TRBV11-2 and TRBJ1-1; D uncertain. Input material: blood. As DNA, the CDR3 is TGTGCCAGCAGCTTCGTCCACACTGAAGCTTTCTTT. Amino acids: CASSFVHTEAFF. The entire variable domain, with the rest obtained from reference TRBV11-2 and TRBJ1-1, is as follows: EAGVAQSPRYKIIEKRQSVAFWCNPISGHATLYWYQQILGQGPKLLIQFQNNGVVDDSQLPKDRFSAERLKGVDSTLKIQPAKLEDSAVYLCASSFVHTEAFFGQGTRLTVV.